Described below is a single T cell receptor beta chain sequence and its context. The table lists this clone with a count of one. Which antigen it targets is not known. Per-nucleotide qualities are absent, and no much larger clonotype sits a single base away. The sample is drawn from a study of T cell responses to AZD1222 COVID-19 vaccine (dated by TCRdb to about 2021). For context, the study as a whole: A total of approximately 240 trial participants underwent TCR sequencing, of whom about 200 had received two doses of AZD1222 and about 25 had received two doses of the MenACWY control vaccine. Trial participants were enrolled by age into subgroups of 18-55, 56-69 and 70-plus years, and around 140, 26 and 57 TCR-sequenced participants, respectively, were included in these subgroups. Findings and caveats that apply to the study as a whole: Participants were mostly white British and included more females than males, and it was suggested by the authors that clonal diversity may have been underestimated. A significant rise in spike-specific TCR breadth and depth was observed after two AZD1222 doses relative to day 0 and relative to MenACWY recipients. Reportedly, almost half of the unique spike-specific TCRs recognized epitopes lying outside the regions that are mutated in the B.1.351 and B.1.1.7 variants. Because no day 14 peak-response samples were available, the repertoires could be characterized only after the peak T cell response. The vaccine-associated CD4 TCRs covered the entire spike protein, and the dominant responses fell in regions 160-218 and 743-854. Conclusions about previously exposed vaccinees were limited because only six AZD1222 recipients were SARS-CoV-2 seropositive at baseline. In the small 56-69-year group, the increase in depth fell short of significance, most likely because of low power.

Reading the label with the study, this specimen's time point is: about 28 days (+/-7) after the second vaccine dose. AZD1222 recipients with second doses at about 4 weeks or about 12 weeks were pooled, because spike-specific TCR depth and breadth did not differ between schedules. Vaccinee samples came from UK trials COV001 and COV002, including a single-blind randomized controlled phase 2/3 trial of AZD1222 (ChAdOx1 nCoV-19) in healthy adults. Trial participant PBMC samples were collected at day 0 and day 28 after the second dose for TCRbeta chain sequencing. The CDR3 regions of human TCRbeta chains were subjected to immunosequencing. In the authors' own workflow: TCRs in the repertoires were compared against a reference library of SARS-CoV-2-specific TCRs that had been generated with the MIRA antigen-specificity platform. Breadth was defined as the fraction of unique TCRs that were SARS-CoV-2-associated. Depth was defined as the fraction of total T cells that were SARS-CoV-2-associated. Using the MIRA data, every spike-specific TCR was mapped to the spike region that the TCR reacted to and assigned to either a CD4 or a CD8 class. Log10-transformed breadth and depth values were compared by one-way ANOVA with Sidak's multiple comparisons tests. The table comes from immuneACCESS by way of TCRdb, which keeps in-frame sequences with V and J called. Part of the clones is missing from these tables; in studies checked, under half for an unresolved V gene and the rest for unknown reasons. D and trimming were read from the DNA, whereas the V and J calls and clone size are those reported in that table. This sample comprises tens of thousands of clones, 70% to 90% of them detected only once. 14% of the sample goes to the ten largest clones.

The germline ends are 11 bases apart after V is trimmed by 2 bases and J by 2 bases. The CDR3 sequence holds 15 residues, the cysteine and phenylalanine included. Only the CDR3 portion is preserved as DNA: 45 bases, with reading frame beginning at the first base. Sequences MNHNS (CDR1) and SASEGT (CDR2) are obtained from the germline V gene. The receptor comes from an adult who received the AZD1222 COVID-19 vaccine. Specimen: peripheral blood, collected 28 days after the second AZD1222 dose. The sequence links TRBV6-1 to TRBJ2-3; the D gene is not confidently resolved. The sequenced DNA: TGTGCCAGCAGTGAACGCACCTATAACACAGATACGCAGTATTTT. The encoded protein is CASSERTYNTDTQYF.